Below, 20 T cell receptor beta chains from the same sample are listed, as sequenced in a study of blood T cell repertoires in COVID-19. Repertoires were generated with immunoSEQ multiplex PCR, while TCRdb's copy carries only in-frame clones and drops some. In the table there are 170,000 or so clones, roughly 90% of which are singletons. Source material: PBMCs or T cells enriched from blood (not recorded which). Receptor source: a woman in her 50s who had recovered from COVID-19.

The rearrangement uses TRBV15 and TRBJ2-3, with TRBD1 identical over 7 bases. The trim removed 6 bases at V and 0 bases at J, leaving 9 bases unmatched. The CDR3 has 16 amino acids. Germline V gene sequence: CDR1 LNHNV, CDR2 YYDKDF (reference sequence). This CDR3 reads CATRKQGQVSTDTQYF. As DNA, the CDR3 is TGTGCCACCAGAAAACAGGGGCAAGTTAGCACAGATACGCAGTATTTT.

This clone was observed a few times. The rearrangement uses TRBV19 and TRBJ2-7, with 9 bases lining up with TRBD2. Losses at the gene ends were 6 bases for V and 5 bases for J; bases not matched to a gene: 11. This CDR3 is built from 15 residues. The germline V gene has CDR1 LNHDA and CDR2 SQIVND (reference sequence). This chain's CDR3 is CASSSWREGAHEQYF. DNA of the CDR3: TGTGCCAGTAGCTCGTGGCGGGAGGGTGCCCACGAGCAGTACTTC.

The J gene is TRBJ1-4, the V gene TRBV28; D perhaps matches TRBD1 (6 bases). V was shortened by 8 bases and J by 4 bases, with 14 bases between the two germline ends. The CDR3 loop spans 14 amino acids. CDR1 MDHEN and CDR2 SYDVKM come from the germline V gene. The CDR3 loop reads CASLLQGNNEKLFF. The CDR3 DNA reads as TGTGCCAGCCTCTTACAGGGTAATAATGAAAAACTGTTTTTT.

The rearrangement joins TRBV2 to TRBJ2-7; 10 bases map to TRBD2. This CDR3 region has 14 residues. Germline CDR1 SNHLY, CDR2 FYNNEI. J was trimmed by 4 bases and V by 6 bases; bases with no gene match: 6. The CDR3 nucleotides are TGTGCCAGCAGCCCACCTAGCGGGAGTTACGAGCAGTACTTC. Translated, it gives CASSPPSGSYEQYF.

The CDR3, as DNA: TGCGCCAGCCGTCGGACAGGCAACTATGGCTACACCTTC. This gives the protein CASRRTGNYGYTF. The chain is built from TRBV5-1 and TRBJ1-2; 7 bases map to TRBD1. With 7 bases clipped from V and 2 bases from J, the junction kept 5 bases outside the gene matches. This CDR3 comprises 13 residues. Germline values: CDR1 SGHRS, CDR2 YFSETQ.

The chain is built from TRBV9 and TRBJ2-1; perhaps TRBD2 as D (6 bases). Germline-derived CDR1 and CDR2 are SGDLS and YYNGEE. This CDR3 comprises 15 residues. Trimming stripped 4 bases from V and 6 bases from J, with 17 bases between. The CDR3 DNA is TGTGCCAGCAGCTTCCGGGACTTAAGGCGCAATGAGCAGTTCTTC. Residues: CASSFRDLRRNEQFF.

The chain's CDR3 is CASRRTGVWIEGYTF. The CDR3 DNA follows: TGTGCCAGCAGACGTACAGGGGTCTGGATCGAGGGCTACACCTTC. This chain links TRBV5-8 with TRBJ1-2; 7 bases agree with TRBD1. With 5 bases clipped from V and 8 bases from J, the junction kept 15 bases outside the gene matches. Germline values: CDR1 SGHTS, CDR2 YDEGEE. CDR3 length: 15 residues.

V gene TRBV27 combines with J gene TRBJ2-7; 8 bases fit TRBD2. Germline CDR1 MNHEY, CDR2 SMNVEV (reference sequence). The trim removed 2 bases at V and 3 bases at J, leaving 12 bases unmatched. The CDR3 is 17 amino acids. In DNA form, the CDR3 reads TGTGCCAGCAGTTTACGCCCTTCCCTAGCGGGTAGCTACGAGCAGTACTTC. It encodes CASSLRPSLAGSYEQYF.

In this sample, this clone turned up once. The chain couples TRBV7-8 to TRBJ1-2; 7 nucleotides agree with TRBD1. V lost 3 bases and J lost 7; bases outside the gene matches: 5. The germline V gene encodes CDR1 SGHVS and CDR2 FQNEAQ. The CDR3 has 13 residues. The CDR3 protein is CASSLEGAGGYTF. The CDR3 DNA sequence: TGTGCCAGCAGCTTGGAGGGGGCAGGTGGCTACACCTTC.

The chain joins TRBV7-2 to TRBJ1-5; a weak D match, TRBD1 (6 bases). The CDR3 consists of 14 residues. Germline CDR1 and CDR2: SGHTA and FQGNSA. The germline V and J ends were trimmed by 3 bases and 2 bases, with 8 bases remaining between them. This CDR3 reads CASSFRGGNQPQHF. In nucleotides, the CDR3 is TGTGCCAGCAGCTTCAGGGGTGGCAATCAGCCCCAGCATTTT.

The V gene is TRBV28, the J gene TRBJ2-1; 7 positions match TRBD2. CDR1 MDHEN and CDR2 SYDVKM come from the germline V gene. With 6 bases clipped from V and 3 bases from J, the junction kept 5 bases outside the gene matches. The CDR3 is made up of 14 amino acids. In nucleotides, the CDR3 is TGTGCCAGCAGAGCTAGCGGCATCTACAATGAGCAGTTCTTC. The encoded protein is CASRASGIYNEQFF.

This clone came up once. The gene calls are TRBV5-1 and TRBJ1-1, with D perhaps matching TRBD1 (6 bases). CDR1 is SGHRS and CDR2 is YFSETQ in the germline V gene. This CDR3 has 16 amino acids. V lost 0 bases to trimming and J lost 1 base, with 13 bases between them. The CDR3 DNA reads TGCGCCAGCAGCTTGGCATTGGTAGGGGGGAACACTGAAGCTTTCTTT. It translates to CASSLALVGGNTEAFF. The full variable domain, rest sourced from reference TRBV5-1 and TRBJ1-1, is KAGVTQTPRYLIKTRGQQVTLSCSPISGHRSVSWYQQTPGQGLQFLFEYFSETQRNKGNFPGRFSGRQFSNSRSEMNVSTLELGDSALYLCASSLALVGGNTEAFFGQGTRLTVV.

The V call is TRBV28, the J call TRBJ1-2; 9 nucleotides align to TRBD1. V lost 7 bases, J lost 4 bases, and 13 bases stayed unmatched. The CDR3 has 16 residues. Germline CDR1 and CDR2: MDHEN and SYDVKM. The CDR3 sequence is CASNRPGQGRPYGYTF. As DNA, the CDR3 is TGTGCCAGCAATCGACCGGGACAGGGTAGGCCCTATGGCTACACCTTC.

This clone has only one observation. The J gene is TRBJ2-5, the V gene TRBV7-2, with TRBD2 matching over 11 bases. The CDR3 sequence is 17 residues long. The V segment lost 4 bases and the J segment 7 bases; nucleotides outside the gene matches: 14. Germline CDR1 and CDR2: SGHTA and FQGNSA. CDR3 residues: CASSSRDTSGRGGTQYF. CDR3 nucleotides: TGTGCCAGCAGCTCCCGGGACACTAGCGGGAGAGGGGGGACCCAGTACTTC.

The chain uses TRBV27 and TRBJ1-1; TRBD1 might be the D (5 bases). The CDR3 runs to 14 residues. Germline-derived CDR1 and CDR2 are MNHEY and SMNVEV (reference sequence). Deletions cut 5 bases from V and 1 base from J, with 11 bases between. For the CDR3, the DNA is TGTGCCAGCAGTCTCAGGGTTACGAACACTGAAGCTTTCTTT. This translates into CASSLRVTNTEAFF.

CDR3 DNA: TGTGCCAGTAGTATAACAGGGGCTCTTGGCTACACCTTC. Translation: CASSITGALGYTF. This rearrangement joins TRBV19 to TRBJ1-2; 7 positions agree with TRBD1. The germline V gene has CDR1 LNHDA and CDR2 SQIVND (reference sequence). The junction had 4 bases not matched to a gene; V was cut back by 2 bases and J by 7 bases. The CDR3 is made up of 13 amino acids.

The V gene is TRBV11-2, the J gene TRBJ2-1; TRBD2 matches 7 bases. The CDR3 consists of 16 residues. Germline CDR1 reads SGHAT; CDR2 reads FQNNGV. J lost 3 bases, V lost 1 base, and 6 bases had no gene match. The CDR3 bases are TGTGCCAGCAGCTTAGTAGGCGGGGGTCTCTACAATGAGCAGTTCTTC. Its protein is CASSLVGGGLYNEQFF.

V gene TRBV7-8 combines with J gene TRBJ1-5, with TRBD1 matching 9 bases. The germline CDR1 and CDR2 sequences are SGHVS and FQNEAQ. The CDR3 runs to 15 residues. V shed 4 bases, J shed 9 bases, and the junction held 10 bases outside the gene matches. This CDR3 is CASSSPGQGYPPQHF. In DNA, the CDR3 is TGTGCCAGCAGCTCTCCGGGACAGGGTTATCCGCCCCAGCATTTT.

This chain connects TRBV19 to TRBJ1-5, with 9 bases that match TRBD1. This CDR3 contains 15 residues. Looked up from germline, CDR1 is LNHDA and CDR2 is SQIVND (reference sequence). V was pared by 7 bases and J by 5 bases, with 9 bases of the junction left unmatched. CDR3 nucleotides: TGTGCCAGTACCATTTCGGGACAGGGATATCAGCCCCAGCATTTT. Amino acids: CASTISGQGYQPQHF.

This clone was counted ten times or more. This CDR3 is also generated by other DNA sequences in the sample. The chain couples TRBV18 to TRBJ1-2, with D unclear. The CDR3 length is 14 residues. V was pared by 0 bases and J by 4 bases, with 9 bases between. Germline V gene lookup returns CDR1 KGHSH and CDR2 LQKENI. The CDR3 DNA sequence: TGTGCCAGCTCACCACCGACGGAGTCCTATGGCTACACCTTC. Amino acids: CASSPPTESYGYTF.